The 11 T cell receptor beta chains given below trace back to one sample, sequenced in a study of blood T cell repertoires in COVID-19. Data came from immunoSEQ multiplex PCR; TCRdb stores just in-frame clones and leaves some out. The repertoire holds about 90,000 clones, with roughly 90% as singletons. Sample: peripheral blood. Receptors originate from a man in his fifties with COVID-19, enrolled during active disease.

This chain links TRBV27 with TRBJ2-5; 8 bases line up with TRBD2. V was clipped by 3 bases and J by 4 bases; unmatched bases: 7. This CDR3 is built from 15 residues. Per germline, CDR1 MNHEY and CDR2 SMNVEV (reference sequence). CDR3 sequence (DNA): TGTGCCAGCAGTTTGGAGCGGGGGACGGGAGAGACCCAGTACTTC. Its protein product is CASSLERGTGETQYF.

The genes are TRBV11-2 and TRBJ2-7; D might be TRBD1 (5 bases). Trimming shortened V by 5 bases and J by 0 bases, and 14 bases separated the two germline ends. The CDR3 runs 15 residues. Germline CDR1 and CDR2: SGHAT and FQNNGV. Here the CDR3 DNA reads TGTGCCAGCAGCGCAGCAAGGGGCTCCTCCTACGAGCAGTACTTC. Its translation: CASSAARGSSYEQYF.

The genes are TRBV15 and TRBJ1-4; D not certain. CDR3 size: 15 residues. The ends were cut back, 0 bases at V and 4 bases at J, with 9 bases in the middle. Germline V gene sequence: CDR1 LNHNV, CDR2 YYDKDF (reference sequence). CDR3 amino acids: CATSREQTVNEKLFF. In DNA form, the CDR3 reads TGTGCCACCAGCAGAGAACAAACCGTTAATGAAAAACTGTTTTTT.

This rearrangement joins TRBV4-3 to TRBJ2-1; D not resolved. This CDR3 has 13 residues. CDR1 and CDR2 from the germline V gene are LGHNA and YSLEER. V was cut by 3 bases and J by 5 bases, with 8 bases left in between. The CDR3 region has the DNA TGCGCCAGCAGCCAGGAACTAAACAATGAGCAGTTCTTC. The encoded protein is CASSQELNNEQFF.

The CDR3 is CASSLVGQGYQEGYTF. The CDR3 nucleotides read TGCGCCAGCAGCTTGGTGGGACAGGGGTATCAGGAAGGCTACACCTTC. This rearrangement joins TRBV5-1 to TRBJ1-2; 10 nucleotides match TRBD1. Germline trimming cut 0 bases from V and 8 bases from J; bases unmatched to any gene: 10. The CDR3 spans 16 residues. Germline CDR1 SGHRS, CDR2 YFSETQ.

The chain joins TRBV28 to TRBJ1-2; TRBD1 aligns across 10 bases. In germline, CDR1 is MDHEN, CDR2 SYDVKM. V shed 3 bases and J 4 bases; nucleotides not matched to a gene: 11. This CDR3 has 17 amino acids. The DNA for the CDR3 is TGTGCCAGCAGTTTTGGGGACAGGGGTACGTTGCTCTATGGCTACACCTTC. Translation gives CASSFGDRGTLLYGYTF.

V gene TRBV4-3 combines with J gene TRBJ1-6; 8 nucleotides align to TRBD1. J gave up 7 bases and V 4 bases, and 6 bases lay outside the gene matches. The CDR3 contains 15 residues. CDR1 is LGHNA and CDR2 is YSLEER in the germline V gene. Written as DNA, the CDR3 is TGCGCCAGCAGCCGGGGAGACAGGGGCAATTCACCCCTCCACTTT. Residues: CASSRGDRGNSPLHF.

The genes are TRBV18 and TRBJ1-6, with a tentative D call TRBD1 (6 bases). V gave up 2 bases and J gave up 4 bases, with 15 bases separating them. Germline CDR1 KGHSH, CDR2 LQKENI. CDR3 size: 17 residues. The CDR3 sequence: CASSPYARGDYNSPLHF. The CDR3, as DNA: TGTGCCAGCTCACCATACGCCAGGGGAGATTATAATTCACCCCTCCACTTT.

The genes are TRBV29-1 and TRBJ1-1; 8 bases are shared with TRBD1. With V trimmed by 6 bases and J by 1 base, 4 bases remained unmatched. The CDR3 is 13 amino acids. In germline, CDR1 is SQVTM, CDR2 ANQGSEA. The CDR3 nucleotides read TGCAGCGTCGCCGACAGGGGGAACACTGAAGCTTTCTTT. Amino acids: CSVADRGNTEAFF.

The rearrangement joins TRBV18 to TRBJ1-1; possibly TRBD1 for D (6 bases). The germline V and J ends were trimmed by 0 bases and 2 bases, with 16 bases remaining between them. The CDR3 covers 17 residues. The germline gives CDR1 KGHSH, CDR2 LQKENI. The CDR3 DNA sequence: TGTGCCAGCTCACCACCGGGCGGGGGGCCACGAAACACTGAAGCTTTCTTT. Amino acids: CASSPPGGGPRNTEAFF.

This chain joins TRBV5-6 and TRBJ2-7; maybe TRBD1 (5 bases). Trimming took off 2 bases at V and 6 bases at J, with 6 bases between the two ends. The CDR3 is 11 residues long. Per the germline V gene, CDR1 is SGHDT and CDR2 is YYEEEE. Written as DNA, the CDR3 is TGTGCCAGCAGCTTAAGGGGCGAGCAGTACTTC. Translated, it gives CASSLRGEQYF.